The present TCR beta chain was sequenced within a study of blood T cells in healthy people across ages. Broader study findings: Investigators viewed diversity estimates from one million T cells as underestimates, the study reported.

Looked up from germline, CDR1 is SGHTA and CDR2 is FQGNSA. The CDR3 has 17 amino acids. A note on this clonotype: Its matching antigen is unknown.

Combining a sample-barcoded 5' primer with a J-beta primer mix, a second PCR ran for about 7 to 11 cycles. MiXCR, applied by TCRdb to the 5' RACE reads, yields one record per CDR3 protein. Of about 930,000 distinct CDR3 sequences listed, roughly 29% are singletons. A further study also used this sample, focusing on T cells of mothers and their children.

The V call is TRBV7-2, the J call TRBJ2-7, with 15 bases fitting TRBD2. Judging by the DNA end, TRBJ2-5 fits better; the J call may be wrong. The receptor was derived from a woman aged 40 to 55 in good health. The sample taken for sequencing was blood. For the CDR3, the DNA is TGTGCCAGCAGCCCGAGGACTAGCGGGAGGGGCGTAGAGACCCAGTACTTC. It translates to CASSPRTSGRGVETQYF.